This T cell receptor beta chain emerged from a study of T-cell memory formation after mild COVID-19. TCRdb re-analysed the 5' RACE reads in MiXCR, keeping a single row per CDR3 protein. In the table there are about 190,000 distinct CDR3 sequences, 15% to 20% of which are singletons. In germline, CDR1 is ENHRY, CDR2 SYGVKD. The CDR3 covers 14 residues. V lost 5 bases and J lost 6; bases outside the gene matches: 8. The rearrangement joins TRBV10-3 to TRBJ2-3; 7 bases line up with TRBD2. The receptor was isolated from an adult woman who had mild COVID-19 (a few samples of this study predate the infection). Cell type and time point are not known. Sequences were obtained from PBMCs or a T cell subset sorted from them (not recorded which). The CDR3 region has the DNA TGTGCCATCAGTCGAAGCGGGGACGCGGATACGCAGTATTTT. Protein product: CAISRSGDADTQYF.